These 14 T cell receptor beta chains share one sample of origin, sequenced in a study of blood T cell repertoires in COVID-19. Libraries were prepared by immunoSEQ multiplex PCR; TCRdb keeps only in-frame clonotypes and omits some of them. The sample shows roughly 200,000 clones, more than 75% of them seen only once. The material sequenced was peripheral blood. The origin of the receptors is a woman between 35 and 50 years old with COVID-19, enrolled during active disease.

V and J are TRBV5-1 and TRBJ2-2; perhaps TRBD1 as D (5 bases). Germline-derived CDR1 and CDR2 are SGHRS and YFSETQ. This CDR3 contains 14 residues. Trimming shortened V by 0 bases and J by 5 bases, and 8 bases separated the two germline ends. The CDR3 is CASSLVQATGELFF. CDR3 nucleotides: TGCGCCAGCAGCTTGGTACAGGCGACCGGGGAGCTGTTTTTT. The complete variable domain, with remaining parts taken from reference TRBV5-1 and TRBJ2-2, reads KAGVTQTPRYLIKTRGQQVTLSCSPISGHRSVSWYQQTPGQGLQFLFEYFSETQRNKGNFPGRFSGRQFSNSRSEMNVSTLELGDSALYLCASSLVQATGELFFGEGSRLTVL.

The chain carries TRBV30 and TRBJ2-7, with 8 positions matching TRBD1. CDR3 size: 14 residues. From germline, CDR1 is GTSNPN and CDR2 SVGIG (reference sequence). The trim removed 5 bases at V and 5 bases at J, leaving 11 bases unmatched. DNA of the CDR3: TGTGCCTGGGCCTACGGGGACAGGCTGAACGAGCAGTACTTC. Protein sequence: CAWAYGDRLNEQYF. The full variable domain, rest sourced from reference TRBV30 and TRBJ2-7, is SQTIHQWPATLVQPVGSPLSLECTVEGTSNPNLYWYRQAAGRGLQLLFYSVGIGQISSEVPQNLSASRPQDRQFILSSKKLLLSDSGFYLCAWAYGDRLNEQYFGPGTRLTVT.

V usage is TRBV5-1 and J usage is TRBJ2-7, with a possible D match to TRBD2 (6 bases). V shed 4 bases and J shed 1 base, with 24 bases lying between them. The germline V gene encodes CDR1 SGHRS and CDR2 YFSETQ. CDR3 length equals 18 residues. The CDR3 DNA reads as TGCGCCAGCAGCGCGGGCCCCGGAGGGCTCGCATCGTCCTACGAGCAGTACTTC. Amino acid sequence: CASSAGPGGLASSYEQYF.

The rearrangement links TRBV7-2 to TRBJ2-7; 7 bases map to TRBD1. In germline, CDR1 is SGHTA, CDR2 FQGNSA. V shed 5 bases and J 2 bases; nucleotides not matched to a gene: 6. This CDR3 region has 14 residues. Written as DNA, the CDR3 is TGTGCCAGCAGCCAGGGGGACGCAGCCTACGAGCAGTACTTC. Translation gives CASSQGDAAYEQYF.

This clone was found many times. J is TRBJ2-2 and V is TRBV28, with TRBD1 as a possible D gene (6 bases). The V end was cut by 7 bases, the J end by 0 bases, with 12 bases between. Germline loops: CDR1 MDHEN, CDR2 SYDVKM. The CDR3 consists of 15 residues. The CDR3 DNA follows: TGTGCCAGCAACCCCGGGACACCGAACACCGGGGAGCTGTTTTTT. Translated, it gives CASNPGTPNTGELFF.

V gene TRBV29-1 combines with J gene TRBJ2-1; 10 positions match TRBD1. Trimming removed 1 base from V and 3 bases from J; junction bases left unmatched: 21. In germline, CDR1 is SQVTM, CDR2 ANQGSEA. The CDR3 length is 21 residues. Here the CDR3 reads CSVEGQLRTGGILSLYNEQFF. CDR3 DNA: TGCAGCGTTGAAGGGCAACTAAGGACAGGGGGGATCCTCAGCCTCTACAATGAGCAGTTCTTC.

The rearrangement joins TRBV18 to TRBJ2-7, with 8 nucleotides matching TRBD1. V gave up 6 bases and J gave up 4 bases; unmatched junction bases: 8. The CDR3 sequence is 14 residues long. Per the germline V gene, CDR1 is KGHSH and CDR2 is LQKENI. The CDR3 nucleotides read TGTGCCAGCTCCGAGACAGGGGATTCTTACGAGCAGTACTTC. It translates to CASSETGDSYEQYF.

The chain uses TRBV11-2 and TRBJ2-7; 14 bases are a match to TRBD2. Germline CDR1 and CDR2: SGHAT and FQNNGV. V lost 0 bases to trimming and J lost 3 bases; unmatched junction nucleotides: 13. The CDR3 is made up of 20 amino acids. In DNA form, the CDR3 reads TGTGCCAGCAGCTTAGATGAATGGGGACTAGCGGGAGTGGTGGGCTACGAGCAGTACTTC. The encoded protein is CASSLDEWGLAGVVGYEQYF.

On this clone itself: The same CDR3 also results from other DNA sequences found in this sample. The chain employs TRBV7-8 and TRBJ2-7, with D possibly TRBD2 on 6 matching bases. This CDR3 comprises 15 residues. V shed 2 bases and J shed 1 base, with 12 bases lying between them. The germline gives CDR1 SGHVS, CDR2 FQNEAQ. The CDR3 protein is CASSLWAGGSYEQYF. The CDR3 DNA reads as TGTGCCAGCAGCTTATGGGCAGGAGGGTCCTACGAGCAGTACTTC. Full variable domain (rest looked up from reference TRBV7-8 and TRBJ2-7): GAGVSQSPRYKVAKRGQDVALRCDPISGHVSLFWYQQALGQGPEFLTYFQNEAQLDKSGLPSDRFFAERPEGSVSTLKIQRTQQEDSAVYLCASSLWAGGSYEQYFGPGTRLTVT.

This clone was recorded a few times. V usage is TRBV9 and J usage is TRBJ1-2; unclear D gene. Trimming stripped 2 bases from V and 8 bases from J, with 22 bases between. CDR1 SGDLS and CDR2 YYNGEE come from the germline V gene. The CDR3 totals 16 residues. CDR3 in amino acids: CASSVHLQLSLEGYTF. In DNA, the CDR3 is TGTGCCAGCAGCGTCCATCTACAGCTGTCCCTCGAGGGCTACACCTTC.

J is TRBJ1-5 and V is TRBV18; D might be TRBD1 (5 bases). The CDR3 is 15 amino acids. V was cut by 4 bases and J by 1 base, with 11 bases left in between. CDR1 KGHSH and CDR2 LQKENI come from the germline V gene. The CDR3 sequence: CASSQQEGSNQPQHF. The DNA of the CDR3 is TGTGCCAGCTCACAACAGGAGGGGAGCAATCAGCCCCAGCATTTT.

V and J are TRBV7-6 and TRBJ2-1; a possible D gene is TRBD1 (6 bases). The CDR3 consists of 14 residues. The V gene lost 1 base and the J gene lost 9 bases, with 13 bases spanning the gap. Looked up from germline, CDR1 is SGHVS and CDR2 is FNYEAQ. The CDR3 spells CASSLEVTQGEQFF. In nucleotides, the CDR3 is TGTGCCAGCAGCTTAGAGGTAACACAGGGTGAGCAGTTCTTC.

V usage is TRBV10-3 and J usage is TRBJ1-5; 7 positions match TRBD1. The CDR3 extends over 18 amino acids. Looked up from germline, CDR1 is ENHRY and CDR2 is SYGVKD. V lost 2 bases and J lost 0; bases outside the gene matches: 10. CDR3: CAISEDRVTAVSNQPQHF. As DNA, the CDR3 is TGTGCCATCAGTGAGGACAGGGTGACGGCAGTTAGCAATCAGCCCCAGCATTTT.

The CDR3 DNA reads as TGTGCCATCAGGGACAGGGGGGCCCACTATGGCTACACCTTC. This sequence encodes CAIRDRGAHYGYTF. The gene calls are TRBV10-3 and TRBJ1-2, with 10 bases identical to TRBD1. CDR3 length equals 14 residues. V lost 6 bases, J lost 3 bases, and 4 bases stayed unmatched. Germline V gives CDR1 ENHRY, CDR2 SYGVKD.